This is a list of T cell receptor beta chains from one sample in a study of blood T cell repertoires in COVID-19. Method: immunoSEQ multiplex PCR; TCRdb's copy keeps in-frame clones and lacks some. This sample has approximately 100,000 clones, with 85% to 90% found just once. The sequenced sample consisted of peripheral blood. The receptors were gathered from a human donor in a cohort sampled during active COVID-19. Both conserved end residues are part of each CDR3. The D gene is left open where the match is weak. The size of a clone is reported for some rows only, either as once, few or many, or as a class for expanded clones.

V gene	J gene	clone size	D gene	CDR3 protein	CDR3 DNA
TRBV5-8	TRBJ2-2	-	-	CASSLRFSRGLFF	TGTGCCAGCAGCTTGCGGTTTAGCAGGGGCCTGTTTTTT
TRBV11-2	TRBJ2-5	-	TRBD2	CASSPLSGGETQYF	TGTGCCAGCAGCCCGCTTAGCGGGGGAGAGACCCAGTACTTC
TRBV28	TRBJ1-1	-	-	CASTRDRFTEAFF	TGTGCCAGCACCCGAGACAGGTTCACTGAAGCTTTCTTT
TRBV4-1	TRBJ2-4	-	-	CASSRQGLAKNIQYF	TGCGCCAGCAGCCGGCAGGGACTAGCCAAAAACATTCAGTACTTC
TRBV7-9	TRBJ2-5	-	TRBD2	CASSLGGLAGQETQYF	TGTGCCAGCAGCTTAGGGGGACTAGCGGGCCAAGAGACCCAGTACTTC
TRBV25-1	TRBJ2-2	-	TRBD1	CASTTGAVGELFF	TGTGCCAGCACTACAGGGGCGGTCGGGGAGCTGTTTTTT
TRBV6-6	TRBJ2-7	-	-	CASSYSNAGAAQYF	TGTGCCAGCAGTTACTCGAATGCTGGGGCCGCCCAGTACTTC
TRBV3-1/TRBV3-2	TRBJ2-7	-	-	CASSQARDTSYEQYF	TGTGCCAGCAGCCAAGCCCGAGACACCTCCTACGAGCAGTACTTC
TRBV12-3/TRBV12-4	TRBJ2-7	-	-	CASSLANEQYF	TGTGCCAGCAGTTTAGCTAACGAGCAGTACTTC
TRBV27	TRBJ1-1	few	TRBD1	CASRYYTTTGGITEAFF	TGTGCCAGCCGTTACTATACTACTACAGGGGGGATCACTGAAGCTTTCTTT
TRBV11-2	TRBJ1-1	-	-	CASSPWGGLTEAFF	TGTGCCAGCAGCCCATGGGGGGGGCTCACTGAAGCTTTCTTT
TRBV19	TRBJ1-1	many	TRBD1	CASSIVGQLNTEAFF	TGTGCCAGTAGTATTGTGGGACAGTTGAACACTGAAGCTTTCTTT